This TCR beta chain stems from a study of vaccination and CD4 T cells after COVID-19. Whole-study context: Every participant had a vaccine, which was either BNT162b2 or mRNA-1273, given in two doses. Sampling post-COVID took place a median approximately 100 days after diagnosis (range 35 to 161).

From the PCR reads, TCRdb called clonotypes with MiXCR, one entry per CDR3 protein. This repertoire shows about 31,000 distinct CDR3 sequences, 49% found once; its top ten account for 5.8%. Germline assignment: CDR1 SGHVS and CDR2 FQNEAQ. The CDR3 is 14 residues long. The V end lost 6 bases, the J end lost 0 bases, and 12 bases lay between the germline ends. Time point defined: late sampling 161 to 241 days after vaccination in a few convalescent patients. This clonotype was obtained from a human donor who had recovered from COVID-19. The chain uses TRBV7-8 and TRBJ2-7, with unresolved D. The sequencing used CD4+ T cells from blood, collected about 7 months after SARS-CoV-2 vaccination. The CDR3 DNA reads as TGTGCCAGCAGTCCCTTGTACGGCTCCTACGAGCAGTACTTC. The encoded protein is CASSPLYGSYEQYF.